Each of the 18 T cell receptor beta chains below was sequenced from the same sample in a study of cytomegalovirus exposure and HLA in healthy donors. A multiplex PCR was run with 60 Vbeta primers and 13 Jbeta primers. The assay was immunoSEQ multiplex PCR, and TCRdb's table has in-frame clones only and misses some. The sample contains 150,000 to 200,000 clones, approximately 80% of which appear only once. The sequencing sample was made of PBMCs. The receptors were gathered from a man between 18 and 35 years old in good health and CMV-seropositive.

This rearrangement joins TRBV7-2 to TRBJ2-7; TRBD2 matches 8 bases. The CDR3 is 17 amino acids. The ends lost 1 base at V and 6 bases at J; junction bases unmatched: 14. Per the germline V gene, CDR1 is SGHTA and CDR2 is FQGNSA. CDR3 loop: CASSLGVFGGLEGEQYF. The CDR3 nucleotides are TGTGCCAGCAGCTTAGGTGTTTTTGGGGGACTAGAAGGCGAGCAGTACTTC.

This chain connects TRBV11-3 to TRBJ1-5; 9 bases map to TRBD1. This CDR3 contains 16 residues. Germline-derived CDR1 and CDR2 are SGHNT and YENEEA. J lost 7 bases, V lost 4 bases, and 11 bases had no gene match. Here the CDR3 DNA reads TGTGCCAGCAGCTCCCTCATACAGGGGGCAAGACAGCCCCAGCATTTT. Translating it yields CASSSLIQGARQPQHF.

This clone was picked up one time. J is TRBJ1-1 and V is TRBV5-1; D is unclear. Trimming removed 1 base at V and 3 bases at J, with 10 bases between. This CDR3 comprises 14 residues. Germline CDR1 and CDR2: SGHRS and YFSETQ. The CDR3 loop reads CASSLFRLDTEAFF. CDR3 DNA: TGCGCCAGCAGCTTGTTCAGGCTCGACACTGAAGCTTTCTTT.

This chain links TRBV29-1 with TRBJ2-1, with 10 bases fitting TRBD2. Germline CDR1 is SQVTM and CDR2 is ANQGSEA. With 5 bases clipped from V and 0 bases from J, the junction kept 4 bases outside the gene matches. This CDR3 spans 15 amino acids. CDR3 DNA sequence: TGCAGCGTTAAGCGGGAGGGGGGCTCCTACAATGAGCAGTTCTTC. Residues: CSVKREGGSYNEQFF.

The rearrangement joins TRBV2 to TRBJ1-3; the D gene is possibly TRBD1 (5 bases). This CDR3 is built from 15 residues. The germline V gene encodes CDR1 SNHLY and CDR2 FYNNEI. V was shortened by 8 bases and J by 0 bases, with 14 bases between the two germline ends. The CDR3 DNA sequence: TGTGCCAGCGGCGACAGAGCTGGCTCTGGAAACACCATATATTTT. Translation gives CASGDRAGSGNTIYF.

Written as DNA, the CDR3 is TGTGCCAGCAGTTGGACTAGTGGGGGGGCCTACGAGCAGTACTTC. It translates to CASSWTSGGAYEQYF. The genes are TRBV28 and TRBJ2-7; 7 bases are shared with TRBD2. Germline values: CDR1 MDHEN, CDR2 SYDVKM. This CDR3 is built from 15 residues. The V and J ends lost 4 bases and 2 bases, in that order; junction bases with no gene match: 8.

The chain has TRBV9 and TRBJ1-3, with D perhaps TRBD1 (6 bases). The CDR3 has 14 amino acids. Germline CDR1 is SGDLS and CDR2 is YYNGEE. The ends were cut back, 3 bases at V and 4 bases at J, with 11 bases in the middle. CDR3 region: CASSGLRGGNTIYF. The CDR3 DNA sequence: TGTGCCAGCAGCGGACTCAGGGGAGGAAACACCATATATTTT.

The genes are TRBV19 and TRBJ2-6; D is perhaps TRBD2 (7 bases). There are 17 residues in the CDR3. The V gene's germline CDR1 is LNHDA and CDR2 SQIVND (reference sequence). With 3 bases removed from V and 0 bases from J, the gap between germline ends came to 12 bases. CDR3 in amino acids: CASSIWGGPSGANVLTF. The CDR3 nucleotides are TGTGCCAGTAGTATCTGGGGGGGGCCCTCTGGGGCCAACGTCCTGACTTTC.

The chain joins TRBV15 to TRBJ2-1, with 7 bases lining up with TRBD1. CDR3 length equals 16 residues. Germline CDR1 LNHNV, CDR2 YYDKDF (reference sequence). Trimming cost V 0 bases and J 6 bases; bases outside gene matches: 8. The CDR3 spells CATSRDRTGVFNEQFF. The CDR3 nucleotides read TGTGCCACCAGCAGAGATCGAACAGGGGTATTCAATGAGCAGTTCTTC.

The chain links TRBV5-5 to TRBJ1-4; 7 nucleotides align to TRBD1. Germline V CDR1 and CDR2: SGHKS, YYEKEE (reference sequence). V was clipped by 4 bases and J by 5 bases; unmatched bases: 8. The CDR3 contains 15 residues. The CDR3 nucleotides read TGTGCCAGCAGCCCCAGGGCAGGGGGGAATGAAAAACTGTTTTTT. Its protein is CASSPRAGGNEKLFF.

This clone was observed a handful of times. V usage is TRBV6-5 and J usage is TRBJ1-5; D remains unclear. CDR1 and CDR2 (germline): MNHEY, SVGAGI. The CDR3 loop spans 13 amino acids. Trimming pared 0 bases from V and 7 bases from J, leaving 7 bases between. The chain's CDR3 is CASSYSHTQPQHF. The CDR3 DNA reads as TGTGCCAGCAGTTACTCGCACACCCAGCCCCAGCATTTT.

The chain links TRBV27 to TRBJ1-2; 9 bases agree with TRBD1. Trimming took 3 bases from V and 6 from J; bases not matched to a gene: 8. CDR1 and CDR2 (germline): MNHEY, SMNVEV (reference sequence). This CDR3 contains 15 residues. The CDR3 loop is CASSFSGQGIHGYTF. The CDR3 DNA follows: TGTGCCAGCAGTTTTAGCGGACAGGGGATACATGGCTACACCTTC.

The chain links TRBV28 to TRBJ2-5; possibly TRBD1 for D (6 bases). CDR1 and CDR2 from the germline V gene are MDHEN and SYDVKM. This CDR3 has 13 amino acids. The ends were cut back, 2 bases at V and 4 bases at J, with 8 bases in the middle. The CDR3 protein is CASSLARGETQYF. As DNA, the CDR3 is TGTGCCAGCAGTTTAGCCAGGGGAGAGACCCAGTACTTC.

The gene calls are TRBV5-6 and TRBJ2-1; TRBD2 is a possible D gene (5 bases). V lost 9 bases to trimming and J lost 4 bases, with 20 bases between them. Germline lookup yields CDR1 SGHDT and CDR2 YYEEEE. This CDR3 region has 15 residues. CDR3 sequence reads: CATHLTGSYYNEQFF. The CDR3 coding sequence is TGTGCCACCCACCTGACTGGGAGTTATTACAATGAGCAGTTCTTC.

The V call is TRBV10-3, the J call TRBJ2-7; D is undetermined. V shed 0 bases and J shed 3 bases, with 6 bases lying between them. This CDR3 is built from 13 residues. Germline-derived CDR1 and CDR2 are ENHRY and SYGVKD. CDR3: CAISESSIYEQYF. The CDR3 DNA sequence: TGTGCCATCAGTGAGTCATCCATCTACGAGCAGTACTTC.

V usage is TRBV4-1 and J usage is TRBJ2-1, with 10 bases aligning to TRBD1. The germline CDR1 and CDR2 sequences are MGHRA and YSYEKL. This CDR3 is 16 amino acids long. Trimming removed 6 bases from V and 8 bases from J; junction bases left unmatched: 13. CDR3 sequence reads: CASSQTGTGVLYEQFF. DNA of the CDR3: TGCGCCAGCAGTCAAACCGGGACAGGGGTTCTCTATGAGCAGTTCTTC.

The chain joins TRBV6-1 to TRBJ2-2, with 7 nucleotides matching TRBD1. The CDR3 loop spans 15 amino acids. J lost 4 bases, V lost 4 bases, and 6 bases had no gene match. The germline V gene encodes CDR1 MNHNS and CDR2 SASEGT. As DNA, the CDR3 is TGTGCCAGCAGTGTAGACAGGGCAGGCACCGGGGAGCTGTTTTTT. It translates to CASSVDRAGTGELFF.

The chain couples TRBV6-1 to TRBJ2-3, with 8 bases aligning to TRBD2. V gave up 10 bases and J gave up 0 bases; unmatched junction bases: 9. The CDR3 is 15 amino acids. Germline-derived CDR1 and CDR2 are MNHNS and SASEGT. The CDR3 bases are TGTGCCACCCTGCGGGGGGAAACTAGCACAGATACGCAGTATTTT. Its translation is CATLRGETSTDTQYF.